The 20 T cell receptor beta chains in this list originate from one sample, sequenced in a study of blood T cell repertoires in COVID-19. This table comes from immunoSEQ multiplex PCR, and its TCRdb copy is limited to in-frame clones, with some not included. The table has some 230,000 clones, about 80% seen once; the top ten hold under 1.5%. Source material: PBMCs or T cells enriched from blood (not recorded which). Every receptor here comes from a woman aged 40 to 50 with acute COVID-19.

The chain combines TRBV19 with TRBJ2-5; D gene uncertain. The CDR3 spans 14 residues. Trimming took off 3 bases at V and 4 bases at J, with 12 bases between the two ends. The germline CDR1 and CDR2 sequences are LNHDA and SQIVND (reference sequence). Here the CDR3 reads CASSIAVTSETQYF. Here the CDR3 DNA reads TGTGCCAGTAGTATTGCGGTCACCTCAGAGACCCAGTACTTC.

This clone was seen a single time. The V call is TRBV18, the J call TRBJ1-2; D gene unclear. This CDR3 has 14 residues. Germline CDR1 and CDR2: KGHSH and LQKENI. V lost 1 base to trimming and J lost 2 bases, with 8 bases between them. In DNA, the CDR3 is TGTGCCAGCTCACCACGGGCCACCAACTATGGCTACACCTTC. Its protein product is CASSPRATNYGYTF.

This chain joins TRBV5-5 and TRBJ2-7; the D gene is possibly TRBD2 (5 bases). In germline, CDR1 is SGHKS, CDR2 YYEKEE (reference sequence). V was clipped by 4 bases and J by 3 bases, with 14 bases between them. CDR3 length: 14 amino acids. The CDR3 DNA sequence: TGTGCCAGCAGCCCCGGGGAGAGTGGCTACGAGCAGTACTTC. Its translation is CASSPGESGYEQYF.

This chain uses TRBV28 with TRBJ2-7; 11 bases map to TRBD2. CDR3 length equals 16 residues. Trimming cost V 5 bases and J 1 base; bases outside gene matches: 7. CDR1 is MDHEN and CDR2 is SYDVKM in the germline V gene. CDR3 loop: CASSPPLAGVSYEQYF. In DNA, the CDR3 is TGTGCCAGCAGTCCCCCACTAGCGGGAGTTTCCTACGAGCAGTACTTC.

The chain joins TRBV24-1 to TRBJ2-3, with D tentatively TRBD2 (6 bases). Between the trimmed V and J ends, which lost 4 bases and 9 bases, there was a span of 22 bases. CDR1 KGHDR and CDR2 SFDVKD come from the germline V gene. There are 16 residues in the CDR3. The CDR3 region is CATSDGFSGRGLTQYF. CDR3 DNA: TGTGCCACCAGTGACGGTTTTAGCGGTAGAGGCTTGACGCAGTATTTT.

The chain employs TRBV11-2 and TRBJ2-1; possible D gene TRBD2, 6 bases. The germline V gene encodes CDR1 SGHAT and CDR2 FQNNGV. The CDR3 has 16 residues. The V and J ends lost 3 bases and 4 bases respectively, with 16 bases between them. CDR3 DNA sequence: TGTGCCAGCAGCTTTGGCGGGAATATAGGGTACAATGAGCAGTTCTTC. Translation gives CASSFGGNIGYNEQFF.

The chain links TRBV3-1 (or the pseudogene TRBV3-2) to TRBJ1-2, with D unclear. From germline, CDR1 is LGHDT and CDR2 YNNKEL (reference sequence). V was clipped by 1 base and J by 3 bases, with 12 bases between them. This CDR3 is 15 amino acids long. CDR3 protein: CASSQVMSEYYGYTF. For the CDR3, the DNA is TGTGCCAGCAGCCAAGTGATGTCAGAATACTATGGCTACACCTTC.

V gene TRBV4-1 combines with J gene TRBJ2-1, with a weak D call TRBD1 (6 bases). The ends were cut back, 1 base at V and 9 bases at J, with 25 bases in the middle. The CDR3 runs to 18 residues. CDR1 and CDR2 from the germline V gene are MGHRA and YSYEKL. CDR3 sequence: CASSQAPSQGPFLSEQFF. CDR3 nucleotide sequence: TGCGCCAGCAGCCAAGCCCCCAGTCAGGGGCCCTTCCTCAGTGAGCAGTTCTTC.

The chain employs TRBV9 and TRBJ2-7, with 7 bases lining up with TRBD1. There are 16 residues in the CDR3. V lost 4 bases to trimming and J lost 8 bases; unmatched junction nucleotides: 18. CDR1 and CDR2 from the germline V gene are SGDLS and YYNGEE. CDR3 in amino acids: CASSPHLSGQEAQQYF. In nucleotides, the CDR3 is TGTGCCAGCAGCCCCCACCTATCTGGACAGGAAGCTCAGCAGTACTTC.

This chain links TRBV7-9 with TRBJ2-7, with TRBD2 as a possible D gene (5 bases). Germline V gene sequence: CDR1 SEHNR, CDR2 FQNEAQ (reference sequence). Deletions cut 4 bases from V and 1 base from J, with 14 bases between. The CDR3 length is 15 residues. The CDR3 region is CASSSQERQSYEQYF. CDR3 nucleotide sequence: TGTGCCAGCAGCTCTCAGGAGCGGCAATCCTACGAGCAGTACTTC.

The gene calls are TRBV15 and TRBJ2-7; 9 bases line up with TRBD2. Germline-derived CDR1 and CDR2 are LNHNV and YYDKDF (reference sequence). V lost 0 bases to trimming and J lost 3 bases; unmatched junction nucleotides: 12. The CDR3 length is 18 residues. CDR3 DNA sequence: TGTGCCACCAGCAGAGATGGGGGAAGAGCGGGAGGAAACTACGAGCAGTACTTC. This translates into CATSRDGGRAGGNYEQYF.

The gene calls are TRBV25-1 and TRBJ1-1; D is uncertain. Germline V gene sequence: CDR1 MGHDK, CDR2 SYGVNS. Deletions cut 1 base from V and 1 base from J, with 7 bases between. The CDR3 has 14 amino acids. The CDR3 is CASSEFGRNTEAFF. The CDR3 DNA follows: TGTGCCAGCAGTGAATTCGGTCGGAACACTGAAGCTTTCTTT.

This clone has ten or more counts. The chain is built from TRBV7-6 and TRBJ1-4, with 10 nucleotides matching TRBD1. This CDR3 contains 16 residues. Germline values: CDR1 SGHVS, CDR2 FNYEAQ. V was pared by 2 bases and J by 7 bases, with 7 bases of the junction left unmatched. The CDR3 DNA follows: TGTGCCAGCAGCTTATCCTCCGGGACAGGGGTTGAAAAACTGTTTTTT. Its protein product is CASSLSSGTGVEKLFF.

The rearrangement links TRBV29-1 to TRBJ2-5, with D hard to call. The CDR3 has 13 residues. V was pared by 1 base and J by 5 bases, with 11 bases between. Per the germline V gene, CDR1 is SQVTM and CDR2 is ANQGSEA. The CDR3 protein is CSVEVSSVETQYF. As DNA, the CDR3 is TGCAGCGTTGAAGTTTCCAGCGTGGAGACCCAGTACTTC.

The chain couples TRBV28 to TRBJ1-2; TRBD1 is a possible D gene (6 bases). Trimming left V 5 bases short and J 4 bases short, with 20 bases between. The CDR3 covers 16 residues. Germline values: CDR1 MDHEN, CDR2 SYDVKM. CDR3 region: CASSPPGGQGSYGYTF. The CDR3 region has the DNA TGTGCCAGCAGTCCTCCCGGTGGCCAGGGGAGCTATGGCTACACCTTC.

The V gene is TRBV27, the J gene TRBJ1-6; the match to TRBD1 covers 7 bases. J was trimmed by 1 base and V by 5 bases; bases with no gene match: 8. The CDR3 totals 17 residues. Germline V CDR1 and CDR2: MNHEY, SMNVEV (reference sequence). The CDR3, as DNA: TGTGCCAGCAGTACGACAGGGTTTGGGTCCTATAATTCACCCCTCCACTTT. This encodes CASSTTGFGSYNSPLHF.

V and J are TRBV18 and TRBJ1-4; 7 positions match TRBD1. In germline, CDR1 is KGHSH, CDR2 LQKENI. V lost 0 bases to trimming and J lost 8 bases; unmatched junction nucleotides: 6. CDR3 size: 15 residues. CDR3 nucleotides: TGTGCCAGCTCACCACCGCACAGGGGAAGCGAAAAACTGTTTTTT. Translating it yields CASSPPHRGSEKLFF.

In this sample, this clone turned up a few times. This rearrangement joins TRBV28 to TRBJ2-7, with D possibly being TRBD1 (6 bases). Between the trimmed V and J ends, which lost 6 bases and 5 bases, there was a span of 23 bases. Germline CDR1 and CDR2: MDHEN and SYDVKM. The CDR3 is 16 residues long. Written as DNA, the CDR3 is TGTGCCAGCAGCTCCGCTACCACAGGGATCCTCGACGAGCAGTACTTC. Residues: CASSSATTGILDEQYF.

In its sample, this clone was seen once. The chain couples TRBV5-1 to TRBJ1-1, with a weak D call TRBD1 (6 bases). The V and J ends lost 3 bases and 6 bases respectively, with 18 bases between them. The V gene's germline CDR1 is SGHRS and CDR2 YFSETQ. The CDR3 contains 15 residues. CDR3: CASSYDTGKEAEAFF. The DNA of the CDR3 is TGCGCCAGCAGCTACGACACAGGGAAGGAGGCTGAAGCTTTCTTT.

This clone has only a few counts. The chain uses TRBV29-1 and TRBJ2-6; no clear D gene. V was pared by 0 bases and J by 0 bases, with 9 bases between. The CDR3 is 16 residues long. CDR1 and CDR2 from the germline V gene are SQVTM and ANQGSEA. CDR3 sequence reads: CSVEDNTNSGANVLTF. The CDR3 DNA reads TGCAGCGTTGAAGATAACACGAACTCTGGGGCCAACGTCCTGACTTTC.